A selection of T cell receptor beta chains follows, all from one sample in a study of blood T cell repertoires in COVID-19. Measured with immunoSEQ multiplex PCR; TCRdb has only the in-frame clones, and not every one. The repertoire includes approximately 87,000 clones, around 80% of them detected once, and roughly 16% sits in the top ten. Sequencing was done on a sample of peripheral blood. These receptors were obtained from a woman of 80 years or more with acute or convalescent COVID-19. Each CDR3 is given with its conserved first and last residue. A D gene is named only where the DNA matches it firmly. Part of the rows lack a size; the others show once, few, many or a class for expanded clones.

V gene,J gene,clone size,D gene,CDR3 DNA,CDR3 protein
TRBV9,TRBJ2-1,-,-,TGTGCCAGCAGCGTAGGTGGTGGACAGATTAACAATGAGCAGTTCTTC,CASSVGGGQINNEQFF
TRBV5-4,TRBJ2-5,-,TRBD2,TGTGCCAGCAGCCGGACTAGCGGGGGCCAAGAGACCCAGTACTTC,CASSRTSGGQETQYF
TRBV6-5,TRBJ1-2,-,-,TGTGCCAGCAGTTACCTGGGCAGGAGGGAGGGCTACACCTTC,CASSYLGRREGYTF
TRBV19,TRBJ1-3,-,TRBD1,TGTGCCAGTAATTTACAGGGGGCATCTGGAAACACCATATATTTT,CASNLQGASGNTIYF
TRBV19,TRBJ2-7,-,-,TGTGCCAGTAGTATACGCGGGGAAGAGCAGTACTTC,CASSIRGEEQYF
TRBV7-6,TRBJ1-5,few,-,TGTGCCAGCAGCTTAGCCCCGGGTGGAAATCAGCCCCAGCATTTT,CASSLAPGGNQPQHF
TRBV4-1,TRBJ2-7,-,-,TGCGCCAGCAGCCAAGGCTCACAGGGATCCTACGAGCAGTACTTC,CASSQGSQGSYEQYF
TRBV7-9,TRBJ1-5,-,TRBD1,TGTGCCAGCACCCTCGGAGGGGGCGGTCAGCCCCAGCATTTT,CASTLGGGGQPQHF
TRBV4-2,TRBJ2-3,-,TRBD2,TGTGCCAGCAGCCAGGGGTTGGGACTAGCGGGGGGGAAATTTACAGATACGCAGTATTTT,CASSQGLGLAGGKFTDTQYF
TRBV6-5,TRBJ2-1,once,TRBD2,TGTGCCAGCAGTTACTCGGGCGGGGGGGCCAAGAATGAGCAGTTCTTC,CASSYSGGGAKNEQFF
TRBV27,TRBJ1-4,-,TRBD1,TGTGCCAGCAGTCCACGGACAGGGGAGATGGTGAGACTGTTTTTT,CASSPRTGEMVRLFF
TRBV6-5,TRBJ2-3,-,TRBD1,TGTGCCAGCAAAACAGGGGGGATCACAGATACGCAGTATTTT,CASKTGGITDTQYF
TRBV3-1/TRBV3-2,TRBJ1-2,-,TRBD1,TGTGCCAGCAATATACAGGGGTATGGCTACACCTTC,CASNIQGYGYTF
TRBV28,TRBJ2-7,-,TRBD1,TGTGCCAGCTACCCAGGGGGCAACGTGATCGGCGAGCAGTACTTC,CASYPGGNVIGEQYF
TRBV7-2,TRBJ2-5,-,-,TGTGCCAGCAGCTTAGGATCAGTTCAAGAGACCCAGTACTTC,CASSLGSVQETQYF
TRBV11-3,TRBJ1-1,-,-,TGTGCCAGCAGTCGGGAGCAGATAAATGAAGCTTTCTTT,CASSREQINEAFF
TRBV10-3,TRBJ1-4,-,TRBD1,TGTGCCATCAGTGACTCGACAGGGTCCAAGGAAAAACTGTTTTTT,CAISDSTGSKEKLFF
TRBV14,TRBJ2-3,-,TRBD1,TGTGCCAGCAGCCAAGAAGAAAGTAGGACAGGGGGCCCGAGAATGACCGCGAGCACAGATACGCAGTATTTT,CASSQEESRTGGPRMTASTDTQYF
TRBV18,TRBJ1-2,-,-,TGTGCCAGCTCACCACCGCAGGGATACTATGGCTACACCTTC,CASSPPQGYYGYTF
TRBV27,TRBJ2-1,-,-,TGTGCCAGCAGTTCGACAGGAGCCTACAATGAGCAGTTCTTC,CASSSTGAYNEQFF
TRBV27,TRBJ2-1,-,-,TGTGCCAGCGCGCCCCGATTGAGTGGCTACAATGAGCAGTTCTTC,CASAPRLSGYNEQFF
TRBV14,TRBJ1-5,-,TRBD1,TGTGCCAGCAGCCTCGGACAGGGTAGCAATCAGCCCCAGCATTTT,CASSLGQGSNQPQHF
TRBV4-3,TRBJ2-3,-,TRBD2,TGCGCCAGCAGCCAAGATTGGTCGGGGCTAGCGGGGGTGGATACGCAGTATTTT,CASSQDWSGLAGVDTQYF
TRBV3-1/TRBV3-2,TRBJ2-7,few,TRBD1,TGTGCCAGCAGCCAATTAACGGACCCGGGGACAGGGATCCTCCCTATGTACGAGCAGTACTTC,CASSQLTDPGTGILPMYEQYF
TRBV11-3,TRBJ2-1,-,-,TGTGCCAGCAGCTTACGGCAGGGTGTTGGCAATGAGCAGTTCTTC,CASSLRQGVGNEQFF
TRBV6-5,TRBJ1-2,-,-,TGTGCCAGCAGTTATCCGACAGACGATGGCTACACCTTC,CASSYPTDDGYTF